The 25 T cell receptor beta chains below all came from one sample that was sequenced in a study of T cell responses to AZD1222 COVID-19 vaccine. Assay: immunoSEQ multiplex PCR; the TCRdb copy retains only in-frame clones and omits some. The table shows around 120,000 clones, with over 85% occurring only once. This sample comprised peripheral blood, obtained 28 days after the second AZD1222 dose. The source of these receptors is an adult who received the AZD1222 COVID-19 vaccine.

The rearrangement links TRBV5-1 to TRBJ1-1, with 8 bases identical to TRBD1. V was clipped by 4 bases and J by 5 bases; unmatched bases: 7. This CDR3 contains 14 residues. Germline CDR1 and CDR2: SGHRS and YFSETQ. The CDR3: CASSAQGQATEAFF. CDR3 DNA: TGCGCCAGCAGCGCCCAGGGACAGGCGACTGAAGCTTTCTTT.

V gene TRBV9 combines with J gene TRBJ2-1; the match to TRBD2 covers 7 bases. Trimming removed 4 bases from V and 10 bases from J; junction bases left unmatched: 5. The CDR3 covers 12 residues. Germline V lookup: CDR1 SGDLS, CDR2 YYNGEE. The CDR3 loop is CASSPTSAEQFF. The DNA for the CDR3 is TGTGCCAGCAGCCCAACTAGCGCGGAGCAGTTCTTC.

The chain links TRBV11-3 to TRBJ2-1, with TRBD2 matching 9 bases. Germline trimming cut 5 bases from V and 4 bases from J; bases unmatched to any gene: 6. The CDR3 length is 15 residues. Germline CDR1 SGHNT, CDR2 YENEEA. Written as DNA, the CDR3 is TGTGCCAGCAGCCGTAGACTAGCGGATTACAATGAGCAGTTCTTC. Translated: CASSRRLADYNEQFF.

V usage is TRBV19 and J usage is TRBJ1-4; 7 positions match TRBD1. The V and J ends lost 5 bases and 0 bases, in that order; junction bases with no gene match: 6. This CDR3 comprises 16 residues. Germline values: CDR1 LNHDA, CDR2 SQIVND (reference sequence). The CDR3 bases are TGTGCCAGTAGTCATAACAGGGGAACAACTAATGAAAAACTGTTTTTT. It specifies CASSHNRGTTNEKLFF.

The chain has TRBV7-3 and TRBJ2-7, with 8 bases that match TRBD1. Germline-derived CDR1 and CDR2 are SGHTA and FQGTGA. Trimming removed 7 bases from V and 5 bases from J; junction bases left unmatched: 10. The CDR3 consists of 14 residues. In nucleotides, the CDR3 is TGTGCCAGCACCCCCACAGGGGGGAGCGACGAGCAGTACTTC. This encodes CASTPTGGSDEQYF. Based on the CDR3 plus reference TRBV7-3 and TRBJ2-7, the full variable domain is GAGVSQTPSNKVTEKGKYVELRCDPISGHTALYWYRQSLGQGPEFLIYFQGTGAADDSGLPNDRFFAVRPEGSVSTLKIQRTERGDSAVYLCASTPTGGSDEQYFGPGTRLTVT.

CDR3 nucleotide sequence: TGTGCCAGCAGTTACTCGGGCGGGGGCACAGATACGCAGTATTTT. As protein: CASSYSGGGTDTQYF. The chain joins TRBV6-5 to TRBJ2-3; possible D gene TRBD2, 6 bases. The CDR3 loop spans 15 amino acids. The germline V gene encodes CDR1 MNHEY and CDR2 SVGAGI. The ends were cut back, 0 bases at V and 1 base at J, with 8 bases in the middle.

This chain links TRBV14 with TRBJ1-4; tentative D call: TRBD1 (5 bases). Looked up from germline, CDR1 is SGHDN and CDR2 is FVKESK. This CDR3 contains 15 residues. V lost 1 base and J 7 bases, leaving 13 bases between the germline ends. Here the CDR3 DNA reads TGTGCCAGCAGCCAAGCAGGGTTAACCTTTGAAAAACTGTTTTTT. The encoded protein is CASSQAGLTFEKLFF.

On this clone: No DNA is shown, since the ends of the CDR3 on it are uncertain; the CDR3 is the one TCRdb lists. The V and J genes are TRBV3-1 (or the pseudogene TRBV3-2) and TRBJ1-1. From its first to its last residue, the CDR3 has 14 amino acids. Germline CDR1 reads LGHDT; CDR2 reads YNNKEL (reference sequence). CDR3 region: CASSQFGPGTEAFF.

This rearrangement joins TRBV7-8 to TRBJ1-1; weak D call: TRBD1 (5 bases). Germline CDR1 and CDR2: SGHVS and FQNEAQ. V lost 5 bases and J lost 4, with 14 bases in between. The CDR3 has 14 amino acids. The CDR3 DNA sequence: TGTGCCAGCAGCCGCCACAGGAGCCTCACTGAAGCTTTCTTT. This translates into CASSRHRSLTEAFF.

The table lists this clone with a count of one. This chain joins TRBV6-2 or TRBV6-3 and TRBJ1-1; D is uncertain. Germline CDR1 reads MNHEY; CDR2 reads SVGEGT. Trimming left V 0 bases short and J 8 bases short, with 7 bases between. The CDR3 is 12 amino acids. Here the CDR3 reads CASSYSAREAFF. CDR3 nucleotide sequence: TGTGCCAGCAGTTACTCGGCTCGGGAAGCTTTCTTT.

This clone was counted a single time. This sequence joins TRBV3-1 (or the pseudogene TRBV3-2) and TRBJ2-7, with D uncertain. Trimming left V 4 bases short and J 4 bases short, with 5 bases between. The CDR3 consists of 11 residues. Germline V gene data show CDR1 as LGHDT and CDR2 as YNNKEL (reference sequence). Written as DNA, the CDR3 is TGTGCCAGCAGCCCCCAGTACGAGCAGTACTTC. Amino acids: CASSPQYEQYF.

This chain joins TRBV4-3 and TRBJ2-7; 10 bases align to TRBD1. The V and J ends lost 0 bases and 4 bases, in that order; junction bases with no gene match: 12. The CDR3 is 18 amino acids. Germline V gene data show CDR1 as LGHNA and CDR2 as YSLEER. CDR3 region: CASSQEMPRQGAWYEQYF. DNA of the CDR3: TGCGCCAGCAGCCAAGAGATGCCCCGACAGGGGGCGTGGTACGAGCAGTACTTC.

The V and J genes are TRBV7-9 and TRBJ1-1, with D uncertain. Germline V CDR1 and CDR2: SEHNR, FQNEAQ (reference sequence). Trimming left V 5 bases short and J 0 bases short, with 16 bases between. This CDR3 contains 16 residues. CDR3 protein: CASSSRLGTLNTEAFF. As DNA, the CDR3 is TGTGCCAGCAGCAGCAGGCTTGGTACTCTGAACACTGAAGCTTTCTTT.

The J gene is TRBJ2-7, the V gene TRBV19; the D is unclear. Trimming removed 4 bases at V and 1 base at J, with 5 bases between. CDR1 LNHDA and CDR2 SQIVND come from the germline V gene (reference sequence). This CDR3 has 12 amino acids. In nucleotides, the CDR3 is TGTGCCAGTAGTAGCGGTTCCTACGAGCAGTACTTC. Residues: CASSSGSYEQYF.

The genes are TRBV25-1 and TRBJ1-1; D ambiguous. Per germline, CDR1 MGHDK and CDR2 SYGVNS. The CDR3 has 15 residues. Deletions cut 8 bases from V and 5 bases from J, with 21 bases between. The CDR3 sequence: CASQHANRAWTEAFF. The CDR3 nucleotides read TGTGCCAGCCAGCACGCCAACCGCGCTTGGACTGAAGCTTTCTTT.

This chain connects TRBV11-1 to TRBJ2-7; a possible D gene is TRBD2 (6 bases). Deletions cut 5 bases from V and 3 bases from J, with 14 bases between. Germline V gene lookup returns CDR1 SGHAT and CDR2 FQDESV (reference sequence). The length of the CDR3 is 14 residues. The CDR3 protein is CASSLVGSGYEQYF. The CDR3 DNA sequence: TGTGCCAGCAGCCTCGTCGGGAGCGGCTACGAGCAGTACTTC.

This chain joins TRBV5-5 and TRBJ2-1, with 9 bases matching TRBD2. The germline CDR1 and CDR2 sequences are SGHKS and YYEKEE (reference sequence). CDR3 length equals 17 residues. The trim removed 1 base at V and 7 bases at J, leaving 12 bases unmatched. CDR3 loop: CASSLNPRLAGSNEQFF. CDR3 sequence (DNA): TGTGCCAGCAGCTTGAACCCCCGGCTAGCGGGGTCTAATGAGCAGTTCTTC.

The chain recombines TRBV7-8 with TRBJ1-2; D is uncertain. V was clipped by 0 bases and J by 4 bases, with 9 bases between them. This CDR3 is 14 amino acids long. The germline gives CDR1 SGHVS, CDR2 FQNEAQ. The CDR3 loop is CASSLAPRGYGYTF. The DNA of the CDR3 is TGTGCCAGCAGCTTAGCGCCACGGGGCTATGGCTACACCTTC.

The V gene is TRBV25-1, the J gene TRBJ2-3; D ambiguous. This CDR3 comprises 14 residues. Per germline, CDR1 MGHDK and CDR2 SYGVNS. V dropped 4 bases and J dropped 4 bases, with 12 bases sitting between them. CDR3 in DNA: TGTGCCAGCAGTGGGGTAGCAGTCCCAGATACGCAGTATTTT. Translated: CASSGVAVPDTQYF.

The rearrangement uses TRBV7-2 and TRBJ2-7, with 13 positions matching TRBD2. Germline assignment: CDR1 SGHTA and CDR2 FQGNSA. This CDR3 has 17 amino acids. V lost 1 base and J lost 4; bases outside the gene matches: 7. The CDR3 DNA is TGTGCCAGCAGCTTAGAATGGACTAGCGGGAGCTTGTACGAGCAGTACTTC. It codes for CASSLEWTSGSLYEQYF.

J is TRBJ2-1 and V is TRBV28; D gene uncertain. Germline assignment: CDR1 MDHEN and CDR2 SYDVKM. V was cut by 6 bases and J by 1 base, with 16 bases left in between. This CDR3 spans 16 amino acids. The CDR3 here is CASSSSHLGSYNEQFF. Written as DNA, the CDR3 is TGTGCCAGCAGCAGCTCGCATCTGGGGTCCTACAATGAGCAGTTCTTC.

V is TRBV14 and J is TRBJ1-1, with 11 bases that match TRBD1. Per the germline V gene, CDR1 is SGHDN and CDR2 is FVKESK. V trimming: 4 bases; J trimming: 12 bases; junction bases outside the gene matches: 4. The CDR3 covers 12 residues. The CDR3 region is CASSPGTGGTFF. The CDR3 bases are TGTGCCAGCAGCCCTGGGACAGGGGGAACTTTCTTT.

This chain links TRBV28 with TRBJ2-3; D not certain. The CDR3 spans 15 residues. Germline values: CDR1 MDHEN, CDR2 SYDVKM. V was cut by 3 bases and J by 4 bases, with 14 bases left in between. CDR3: CASSFQLGIADTQYF. The CDR3 nucleotides read TGTGCCAGCAGTTTTCAGTTGGGAATCGCAGATACGCAGTATTTT. The full variable domain, with the rest looked up from reference TRBV28 and TRBJ2-3, is DVKVTQSSRYLVKRTGEKVFLECVQDMDHENMFWYRQDPGLGLRLIYFSYDVKMKEKGDIPEGYSVSREKKERFSLILESASTNQTSMYLCASSFQLGIADTQYFGPGTRLTVL.

The chain couples TRBV9 to TRBJ2-7; 9 nucleotides align to TRBD2. The junction had 17 bases not matched to a gene; V was cut back by 4 bases and J by 6 bases. The CDR3 contains 17 residues. Germline V gene sequence: CDR1 SGDLS, CDR2 YYNGEE. The CDR3 coding sequence is TGTGCCAGCAGCCTCCAGGGGGTTAGCGGGAGCACGGGCGAGCAGTACTTC. It encodes CASSLQGVSGSTGEQYF.

This clone was seen just once. J is TRBJ1-1 and V is TRBV9; 7 bases align to TRBD1. Germline CDR1 and CDR2: SGDLS and YYNGEE. The length of the CDR3 is 14 residues. After removal of 3 bases from V and 1 base from J, the junction contained 3 bases not matched to a gene. In DNA, the CDR3 is TGTGCCAGCAGCGCGGGACAGCAGAACACTGAAGCTTTCTTT. Amino acids: CASSAGQQNTEAFF.